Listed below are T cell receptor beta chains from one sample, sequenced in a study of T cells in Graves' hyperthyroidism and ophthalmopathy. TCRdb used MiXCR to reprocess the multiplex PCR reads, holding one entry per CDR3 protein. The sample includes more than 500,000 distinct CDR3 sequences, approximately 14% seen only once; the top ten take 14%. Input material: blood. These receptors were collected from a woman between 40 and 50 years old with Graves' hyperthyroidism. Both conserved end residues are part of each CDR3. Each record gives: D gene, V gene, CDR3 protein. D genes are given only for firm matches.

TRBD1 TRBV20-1 CSARDRGPNTDTQYF
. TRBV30 CAWNLGGGRNQPQHF
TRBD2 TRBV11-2 CASRLTGTSHNEQFF
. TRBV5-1 CASGTGMSEKLFF
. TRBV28 CASSFEMGINEKLFF
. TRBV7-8 CASSLAPEKNTEAFF
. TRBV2 CASSVSRNNEQFF
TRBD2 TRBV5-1 CASSFSLAVNNEQFF
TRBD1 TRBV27 CASSSQTGWNTGELFF
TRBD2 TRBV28 CASNAPGLAREQYF
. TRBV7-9 CASSPVGGGETQYF
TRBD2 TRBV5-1 CASSWSTGGTSGLLRSYEQYF
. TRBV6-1 CASRSTQYGELFF
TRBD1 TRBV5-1 CASSTSGTGGTEAFF